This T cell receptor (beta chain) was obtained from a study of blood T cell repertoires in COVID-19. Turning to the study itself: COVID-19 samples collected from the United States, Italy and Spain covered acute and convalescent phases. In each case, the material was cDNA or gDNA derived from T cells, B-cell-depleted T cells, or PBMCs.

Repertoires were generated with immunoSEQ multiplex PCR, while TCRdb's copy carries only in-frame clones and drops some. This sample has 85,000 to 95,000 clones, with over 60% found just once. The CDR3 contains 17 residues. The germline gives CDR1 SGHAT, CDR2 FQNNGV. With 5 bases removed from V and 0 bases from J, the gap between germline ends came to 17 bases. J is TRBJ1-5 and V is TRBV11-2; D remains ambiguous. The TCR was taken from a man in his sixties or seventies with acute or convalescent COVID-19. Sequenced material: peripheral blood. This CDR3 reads CASSLKSRNYSNQPQHF. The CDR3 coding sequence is TGTGCCAGCAGCCTCAAATCCAGAAATTATAGCAATCAGCCCCAGCATTTT.